The TCR beta chain described here comes from a study of early T cells in non-severe SARS-CoV-2 infection. This clonotype appeared many times. Attached unique molecular identifiers marked individual cDNA molecules. TCRdb fed the 5' RACE reads into MiXCR, producing one record per CDR3 protein. The sample holds approximately 50,000 distinct CDR3 sequences, around a tenth seen once. Material: whole blood. The receptor was isolated from an adult who was a healthcare worker with PCR-confirmed SARS-CoV-2 infection or an uninfected control (not recorded which).

CDR3 in amino acids: CASSPGGGLGGELFF. The CDR3, as DNA: TGTGCCAGCAGCCCCGGCGGGGGGCTGGGCGGGGAGCTGTTTTTT. The rearrangement joins TRBV7-2 to TRBJ2-2; 8 bases match TRBD2. Looked up from germline, CDR1 is SGHTA and CDR2 is FQGNSA. The junction had 9 bases not matched to a gene; V was cut back by 5 bases and J by 7 bases. CDR3 length equals 15 residues.